This record covers a single T cell receptor beta chain. Antigen specificity is unknown. A multiplex PCR was run with 60 Vbeta primers and 13 Jbeta primers. Clones were read by immunoSEQ multiplex PCR, and TCRdb kept only the in-frame ones, dropping some. Seen here are around 70,000 clones, more than 60% observed once, and the top ten hold about an eighth. Germline V lookup: CDR1 SGHRS, CDR2 YFSETQ. This CDR3 is built from 14 residues. The ends lost 2 bases at V and 2 bases at J; junction bases unmatched: 0. This sample was taken from a study of cytomegalovirus exposure and HLA in healthy donors. Study-wide findings and caveats: The study assumed roughly uniform donor sequencing depth for presence/absence analyses.

This sequence originates from a male donor in good health and CMV-seropositive. The chain uses TRBV5-1 and TRBJ2-5, with 10 bases lining up with TRBD2. The sequenced sample consisted of PBMCs. CDR3 protein: CASSLAGGQETQYF. DNA for the CDR3: TGCGCCAGCAGCTTAGCGGGGGGGCAAGAGACCCAGTACTTC.